The sequence of this T cell receptor (beta chain) was determined in a study of beta chain features in type 1 diabetes. V was cut by 1 base and J by 6 bases, with 12 bases left in between. The CDR3 extends over 14 amino acids. Germline V CDR1 and CDR2: SGHVS, FQNEAQ. All of the isolated RNA was reverse transcribed, so expressed TCRB transcripts were sequenced. Measured with immunoSEQ multiplex PCR; TCRdb has only the in-frame clones, and not every one. The sample holds more than 55,000 clones; about 47% are singletons and the top ten take roughly 2.6%. Study-wide results and caveats: A moderate, significant TCRB CDR3 shortening appeared in type 1 diabetes across four CD4+ subsets. The study found fewer insertions and more deletions at VDJ junctions in type 1 diabetes patients.

This clone came up a few times. Its antigen is still unknown. Material for sequencing was Tregs from blood. V gene TRBV7-8 combines with J gene TRBJ1-2, with D unclear. This receptor was taken from a woman in her forties with type 1 diabetes. CDR3 DNA: TGTGCCAGCAGCTTAGACGAGCGGGTTGATGGCTACACCTTC. Residues: CASSLDERVDGYTF.